This TCR beta chain was profiled in a study of blood T cell repertoires in COVID-19. This CDR3 contains 14 residues. The V gene's germline CDR1 is SGDLS and CDR2 YYNGEE. Losses at the gene ends were 3 bases for V and 5 bases for J; bases not matched to a gene: 5. Repertoires were generated with immunoSEQ multiplex PCR, while TCRdb's copy carries only in-frame clones and drops some. This table holds a few hundred thousand clones, around nine tenths found once. The genes are TRBV9 and TRBJ2-3; 8 nucleotides match TRBD2. This clonotype originated in a man aged 30 to 39 with acute or convalescent COVID-19. The sample was peripheral blood. DNA for the CDR3: TGTGCCAGCAGCGACGGGAGGGCGAGAGATACGCAGTATTTT. It codes for CASSDGRARDTQYF.